This T cell receptor beta chain appears in the sequencing data of a study of shared clonotypes between healthy human individuals. Study-level background: For every donor, three CD4 naive, three CD4 memory, two CD8 naive and one CD8 memory plates were used. Whole-study findings and limits: Among a handful of donors, roughly 5% of naive CD4 clonotypes were found in common.

In this sample, this clone is medium-sized. Its antigen is not identified. In the authors' methods: ImmunoSEQ gave junction-only sequences without quality scores, so filtering differed. The assay was immunoSEQ multiplex PCR, and TCRdb's table has in-frame clones only and misses some. The DNA gave D and trimming, while V, J and clone size come from that table. The sample includes roughly 100,000 clones, approximately 70% of them seen just once. The CDR3 extends over 16 amino acids. CDR1 and CDR2 from the germline V gene are MRHNA and SNTAGT. V was clipped by 1 base and J by 5 bases, with 15 bases between them.

This clonotype was obtained from a woman in her 30s in good health. Sequenced input: memory CD8+ T cells sorted from blood. Subset reported: CD45RO+ cells pooled with CCR7-negative TemRA cells. The chain couples TRBV6-4 to TRBJ2-1; possibly TRBD1 for D (5 bases). The chain's CDR3 is CASSDYADSAHNEQFF. As DNA, the CDR3 is TGTGCCAGCAGTGACTATGCTGACAGCGCGCACAATGAGCAGTTCTTC.